Each of the 10 T cell receptor beta chains below was sequenced from the same sample in a study of CD8+ T cells in alopecia areata (dated 2018 in TCRdb). Pooled mouse cutaneous lymph node cells were stained for CD4, CD8alpha, NKG2D, NKG2ACE and other markers, then sorted on a BD Influx. The library was generated by the immunoSEQ multiplex PCR assay. To provide template for TCR sequencing, every sample had RNA extracted and reverse transcribed into cDNA. Not all clones reach the TCRdb copy of this immuneACCESS table, which keeps in-frame sequences only. Checked studies attribute under half of the gap to unresolved V genes and leave the rest unexplained. The sample counts around 290,000 clones, each observed more than once. The ten largest clones take up roughly 1.2% of the sample. The specimen sequenced was CD4+ T cells sorted from a lymph node. The origin of the receptors is a C3H/HeJ mouse with alopecia areata. This mouse strain carries MHC haplotype H2-k.

This clone was observed a few times. All gene names here are mouse names. The read is 4 residues too short to cover the CDR3 end, so that end is filled in from the germline J gene. This chain connects TRBV19 to TRBJ2-7, with 9 bases identical to TRBD2. This CDR3 contains 14 residues. J lost 0 bases, V lost 4 bases, and 2 bases had no gene match. From germline, CDR1 is FNHDT and CDR2 SITEND (reference sequence). The CDR3: CASSQTGGSYEQYF. The part of the CDR3 DNA that was read is TGTGCCAGCAGTCAGACTGGGGGCTCCTAT.

This clone was observed a few times. Germline and genes: mouse. The read falls 4 residues short of the CDR3 end, and the missing part is taken from the germline J gene. Other DNA sequences in the same sample also yield this CDR3. V is TRBV1 and J is TRBJ2-1; possibly TRBD2 for D (6 bases). This CDR3 has 14 amino acids. V was trimmed by 3 bases and J by 3 bases, leaving 9 bases between them. Germline loops: CDR1 NSQYPW, CDR2 LRSPGD (reference sequence). The CDR3 is CTCSAPGAYAEQFF. The sequenced part of the CDR3 DNA is TGCACCTGCAGTGCTCCTGGGGCCTATGCT.

For this clone: The genes and germline here are from mouse. Sequencing ends 4 residues short of the CDR3 end; the germline J gene provides the rest. The chain is built from TRBV1 and TRBJ2-3, with D possibly TRBD1 on 5 matching bases. The CDR3 runs 15 residues. The germline gives CDR1 NSQYPW, CDR2 LRSPGD (reference sequence). With 0 bases removed from V and 0 bases from J, the gap between germline ends came to 7 bases. The DNA read from the CDR3 is TGCACCTGCAGTGCAGATGACAGTAGTGCAGAA. Translation: CTCSADDSSAE. The CDR3 as a whole reads CTCSADDSSAETLYF.

As regards this clone: Gene names and germline refer to mouse. The read finishes 4 residues shy of the CDR3 end, and the germline J gene is used to complete it. The rearrangement joins TRBV13-1 to TRBJ2-1, with 12 bases matching TRBD2. The CDR3 runs 16 residues. CDR1 and CDR2 (germline): NSHNY, SYGAGN. V was clipped by 4 bases and J by 3 bases; unmatched bases: 5. CDR3 sequence reads: CASSPDWGGSYAEQFF. The CDR3 DNA, read in part, is TGTGCCAGCAGTCCGGACTGGGGGGGATCCTATGCT.

Points on this clone: Mouse names are used for the genes. The CDR3 end lies 4 residues beyond the end of the read and is filled in from the germline J gene. The V gene is TRBV29, the J gene TRBJ2-1; 9 bases fit TRBD1. Looked up from germline, CDR1 is MSHET and CDR2 is SYDVDS. The CDR3 spans 13 residues. After removal of 6 bases from V and 4 bases from J, the junction contained 1 base not matched to a gene. The CDR3 bases that were read are TGTGCTAGCAGGGGGACAGGGTATGCT. It codes for CASRGTGYA. The entire CDR3 reads CASRGTGYAEQFF. The full variable domain, in which reference TRBV29 and TRBJ2-1 provide the parts outside the CDR3, is DMKVTQMPRYLIKRMGENVLLECGQDMSHETMYWYRQDPGLGLQLIYISYDVDSNSEGDIPKGYRVSRKKREHFSLILDSAKTNQTSVYFCASRGTGYAEQFFGPGTRLTVL.

This clone was seen a handful of times. Gene names denote mouse genes. Read data end 4 residues before the CDR3 end; the end is taken from the germline J gene. The chain has TRBV13-2 and TRBJ2-5; TRBD1 matches at 9 bases. CDR1 is NNHNN, CDR2 SYGAGS, per germline (reference sequence). The CDR3 contains 14 residues. The sequenced part of the CDR3 DNA is TGTGCCAGCGGGGAACAGGGGGCTGAAGAC. It is translated as CASGEQGAED. The CDR3 reads in full as CASGEQGAEDTQYF.

This clone was observed a few times. Mouse names are used for the genes. The missing CDR3 end, 4 residues past where the read stops, is filled in from the germline J gene. The same CDR3 also results from other DNA sequences found in this sample. This chain uses TRBV31 with TRBJ2-3; the match to TRBD2 covers 7 bases. There are 12 residues in the CDR3. CDR1 and CDR2 (germline): GKSSPN, SITVG. The junction had 0 bases not matched to a gene; V was cut back by 3 bases and J by 3 bases. The CDR3 loop is CAWRTGAETLYF. The CDR3 bases that were read are TGTGCCTGGAGGACTGGGGCAGAA.

As regards this clone: The gene symbols are mouse symbols. The sequence runs out 4 residues before the end of the CDR3; the remainder is reconstructed from the germline J gene. The sample carries other DNA sequences with the same CDR3. The chain employs TRBV19 and TRBJ2-3; 10 nucleotides match TRBD2. Germline CDR1 reads FNHDT; CDR2 reads SITEND (reference sequence). This CDR3 has 15 residues. The junction had 3 bases not matched to a gene; V was cut back by 5 bases and J by 0 bases. The CDR3 protein is CASSRDWGSAETLYF. The part of the CDR3 DNA that was read is TGTGCCAGCAGCCGGGACTGGGGTAGTGCAGAA. Full variable domain (remainder filled in from reference TRBV19 and TRBJ2-3): GGIITQTPKFLIGQEGQKLTLKCQQNFNHDTMYWYRQDSGKGLRLIYYSITENDLQKGDLSEGYDASREKKSSFSLTVTSAQKNEMAVFLCASSRDWGSAETLYFGSGTRLTVL.

In the case of this clone: The gene symbols are mouse symbols. The read terminates 4 residues before the CDR3 end, so the remaining end is supplied by the germline J gene. This chain links TRBV1 with TRBJ2-1; 9 bases match TRBD2. V lost 0 bases, J lost 2 bases, and 5 bases stayed unmatched. There are 17 residues in the CDR3. Germline assignment: CDR1 NSQYPW and CDR2 LRSPGD (reference sequence). Incomplete CDR3 DNA: TGCACCTGCAGTGCAGATGGATTGGGGGGGCACTATGCT. The encoded protein is CTCSADGLGGHYA. The entire CDR3 protein is CTCSADGLGGHYAEQFF.

This clone occurred many times. Gene names and germline match the mouse. The CDR3 extends 4 residues past the end of the read, so its final part is completed from the germline J gene. The chain has TRBV13-3 and TRBJ1-2, with TRBD1 as a possible D gene (5 bases). Germline-derived CDR1 and CDR2 are NNHDY and SYVADS. The V end lost 2 bases, the J end lost 0 bases, and 8 bases lay between the germline ends. CDR3 size: 14 residues. CDR3 in amino acids: CASSEQVANSDYTF. CDR3 bases read: TGTGCCAGCAGTGAACAGGTTGCAAACTCC.